This TCR beta chain stems from a study of beta chain features in type 1 diabetes. Study-level findings and limits: Fewer junction insertions and more nucleotide deletions appeared in type 1 diabetes patients.

CDR1 and CDR2 from the germline V gene are LNHDA and SQIVND (reference sequence). J lost 3 bases, V lost 3 bases, and 11 bases had no gene match. This CDR3 contains 16 residues. On this clone itself: The antigen is unknown.

Expressed TCRB transcripts got sequenced, as all isolated RNA was reverse transcribed. Several million reads per sample on average were obtained from naive, central memory and regulatory T cell samples. Generated by immunoSEQ multiplex PCR, the TCRdb table keeps only in-frame clones and is missing some. The sample includes about 620,000 clones, around 15% of them seen just once. The receptor was isolated from a young man in good health. V and J are TRBV19 and TRBJ2-7, with 7 positions matching TRBD1. Sequencing used naive CD4+ T cells from blood. The CDR3 spells CASSIWGQTIIYEQYF. The CDR3 DNA follows: TGTGCCAGTAGTATTTGGGGACAGACCATAATCTACGAGCAGTACTTC.